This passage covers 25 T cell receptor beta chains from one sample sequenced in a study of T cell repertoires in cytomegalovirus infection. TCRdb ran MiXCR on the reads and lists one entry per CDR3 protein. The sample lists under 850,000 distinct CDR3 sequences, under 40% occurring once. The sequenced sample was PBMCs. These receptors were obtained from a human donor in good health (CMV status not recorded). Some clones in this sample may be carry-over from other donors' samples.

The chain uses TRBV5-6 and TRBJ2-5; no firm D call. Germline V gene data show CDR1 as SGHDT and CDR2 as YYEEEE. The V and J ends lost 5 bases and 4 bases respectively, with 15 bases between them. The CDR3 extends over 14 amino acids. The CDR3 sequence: CASSPLEIPETQYF. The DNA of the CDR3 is TGTGCCAGCAGTCCCCTGGAGATCCCAGAGACCCAGTACTTC.

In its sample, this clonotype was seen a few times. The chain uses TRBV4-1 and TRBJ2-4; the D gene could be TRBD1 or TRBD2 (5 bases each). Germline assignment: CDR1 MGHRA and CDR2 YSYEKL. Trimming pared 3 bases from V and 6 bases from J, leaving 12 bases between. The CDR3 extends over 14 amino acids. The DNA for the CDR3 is TGCGCCAGCAGCCAGAGGGGAATCGGAAACATTCAGTACTTC. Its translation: CASSQRGIGNIQYF.

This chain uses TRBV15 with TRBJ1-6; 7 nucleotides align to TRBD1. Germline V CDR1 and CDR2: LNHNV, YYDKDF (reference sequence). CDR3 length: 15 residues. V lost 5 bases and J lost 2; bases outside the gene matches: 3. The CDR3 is CATSDRAAYNSPLHF. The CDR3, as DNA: TGTGCCACCAGCGACAGGGCTGCCTATAATTCACCCCTCCACTTT.

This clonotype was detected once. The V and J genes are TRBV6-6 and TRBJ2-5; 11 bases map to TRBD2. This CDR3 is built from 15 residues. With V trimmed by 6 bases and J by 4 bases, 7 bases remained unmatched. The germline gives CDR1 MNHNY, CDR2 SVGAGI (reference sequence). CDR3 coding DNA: TGTGCCAGCAGAGGTAGCGGGGGGGCCCCAGAGACCCAGTACTTC. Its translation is CASRGSGGAPETQYF.

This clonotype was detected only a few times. The CDR3 nucleotides read TGTGCCAGCAGCTTGACAGCGGAGAACTATGGCTACACCTTC. Amino acid sequence: CASSLTAENYGYTF. The rearrangement links TRBV11-1 to TRBJ1-2, with a weak D call TRBD1 (5 bases). The V gene's germline CDR1 is SGHAT and CDR2 FQDESV (reference sequence). Trimming took 3 bases from V and 2 from J, leaving 10 bases between them. The CDR3 consists of 14 residues.

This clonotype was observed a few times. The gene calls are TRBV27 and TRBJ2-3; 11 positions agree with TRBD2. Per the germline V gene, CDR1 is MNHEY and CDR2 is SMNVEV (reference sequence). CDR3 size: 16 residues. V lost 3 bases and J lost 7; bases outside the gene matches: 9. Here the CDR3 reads CASSFRLAGSGYTQYF. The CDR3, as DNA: TGTGCCAGCAGTTTTAGACTAGCGGGATCCGGCTATACGCAGTATTTT.

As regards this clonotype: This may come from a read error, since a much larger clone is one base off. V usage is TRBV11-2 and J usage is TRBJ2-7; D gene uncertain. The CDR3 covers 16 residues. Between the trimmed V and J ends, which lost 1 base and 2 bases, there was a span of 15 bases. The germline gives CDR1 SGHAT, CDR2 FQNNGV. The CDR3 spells CASSLVTALIPYEQYF. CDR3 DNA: TGTGCCAGCAGCTTAGTTACAGCGTTGATCCCCTACGAGCAGTACTTC. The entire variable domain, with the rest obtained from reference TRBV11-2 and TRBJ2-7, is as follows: EAGVAQSPRYKIIEKRQSVAFWCNPISGHATLYWYQQILGQGPKLLIQFQNNGVVDDSQLPKDRFSAERLKGVDSTLKIQPAKLEDSAVYLCASSLVTALIPYEQYFGPGTRLTVT.

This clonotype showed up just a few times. The CDR3 is CASSRDINTEAFF. As DNA, the CDR3 is TGTGCCAGCAGCCGGGACATCAACACTGAAGCTTTCTTT. This rearrangement joins TRBV7-6 to TRBJ1-1, with TRBD1 as a possible D gene (6 bases). V dropped 5 bases and J dropped 2 bases, with 9 bases sitting between them. CDR1 SGHVS and CDR2 FNYEAQ come from the germline V gene. This CDR3 spans 13 amino acids.

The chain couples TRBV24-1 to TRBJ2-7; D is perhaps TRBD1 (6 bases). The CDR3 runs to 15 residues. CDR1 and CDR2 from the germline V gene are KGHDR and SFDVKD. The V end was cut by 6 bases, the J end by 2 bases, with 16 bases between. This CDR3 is CATSQGRQGAYEQYF. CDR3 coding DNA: TGTGCCACCAGTCAGGGGCGGCAGGGAGCCTACGAGCAGTACTTC.

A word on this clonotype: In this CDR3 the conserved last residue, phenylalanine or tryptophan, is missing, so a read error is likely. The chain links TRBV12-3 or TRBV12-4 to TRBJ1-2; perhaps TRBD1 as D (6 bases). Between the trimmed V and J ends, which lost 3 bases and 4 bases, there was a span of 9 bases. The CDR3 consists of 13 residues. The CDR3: CASSLGGRYGYTL. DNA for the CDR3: TGTGCCAGCAGTTTGGGGGGCCGCTATGGCTACACCTTA.

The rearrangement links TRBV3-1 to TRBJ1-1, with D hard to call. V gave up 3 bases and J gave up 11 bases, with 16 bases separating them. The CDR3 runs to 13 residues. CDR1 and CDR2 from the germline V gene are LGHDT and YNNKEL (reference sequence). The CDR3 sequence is CASSQDRFGGAFF. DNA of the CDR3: TGTGCCAGCAGCCAGGACCGTTTCGGTGGGGCTTTCTTT.

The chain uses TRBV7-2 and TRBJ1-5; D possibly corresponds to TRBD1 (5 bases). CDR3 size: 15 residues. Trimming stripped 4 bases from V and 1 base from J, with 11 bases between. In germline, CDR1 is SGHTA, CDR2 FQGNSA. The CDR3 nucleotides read TGTGCCAGCAGCTCCGACAGCTTAAGCAATCAGCCCCAGCATTTT. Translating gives CASSSDSLSNQPQHF.

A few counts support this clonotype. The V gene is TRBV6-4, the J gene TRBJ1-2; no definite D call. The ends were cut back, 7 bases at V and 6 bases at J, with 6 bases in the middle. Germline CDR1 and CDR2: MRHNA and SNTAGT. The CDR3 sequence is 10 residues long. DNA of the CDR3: TGTGCCAGCACCACCCATGGCTACACCTTC. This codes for CASTTHGYTF.

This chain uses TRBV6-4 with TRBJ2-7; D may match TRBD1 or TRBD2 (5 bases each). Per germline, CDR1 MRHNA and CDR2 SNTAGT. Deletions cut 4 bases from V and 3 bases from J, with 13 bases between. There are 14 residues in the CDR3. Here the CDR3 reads CASSVALGDYEQYF. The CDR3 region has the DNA TGTGCCAGCAGTGTCGCCCTGGGGGACTACGAGCAGTACTTC.

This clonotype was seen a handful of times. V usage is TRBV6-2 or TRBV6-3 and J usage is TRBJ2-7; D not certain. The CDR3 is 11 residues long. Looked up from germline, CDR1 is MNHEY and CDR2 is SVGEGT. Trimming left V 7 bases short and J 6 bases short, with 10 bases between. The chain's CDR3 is CASKVGSEQYF. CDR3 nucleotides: TGTGCCAGCAAGGTGGGAAGCGAGCAGTACTTC.

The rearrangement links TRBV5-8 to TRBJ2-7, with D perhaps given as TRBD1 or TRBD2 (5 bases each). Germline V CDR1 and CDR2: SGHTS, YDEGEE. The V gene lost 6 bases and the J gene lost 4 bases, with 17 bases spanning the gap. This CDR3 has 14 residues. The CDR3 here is CASTGTLGVYEQYF. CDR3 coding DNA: TGTGCCAGCACCGGAACACTAGGGGTTTACGAGCAGTACTTC.

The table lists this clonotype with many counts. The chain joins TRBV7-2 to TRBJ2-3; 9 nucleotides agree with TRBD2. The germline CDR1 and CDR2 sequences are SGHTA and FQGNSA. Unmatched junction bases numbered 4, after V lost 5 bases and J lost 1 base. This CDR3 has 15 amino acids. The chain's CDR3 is CASSRSGSGTDTQYF. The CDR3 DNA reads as TGTGCCAGCAGCCGTAGCGGGAGTGGCACAGATACGCAGTATTTT.

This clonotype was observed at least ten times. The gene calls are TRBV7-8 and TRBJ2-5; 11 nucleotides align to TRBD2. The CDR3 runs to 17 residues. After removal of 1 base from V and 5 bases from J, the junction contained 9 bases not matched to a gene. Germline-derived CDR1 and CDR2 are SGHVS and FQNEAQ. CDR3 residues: CASSLEPLAGGLETQYF. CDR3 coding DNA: TGTGCCAGCAGCTTAGAGCCCTTAGCGGGGGGGCTGGAGACCCAGTACTTC.

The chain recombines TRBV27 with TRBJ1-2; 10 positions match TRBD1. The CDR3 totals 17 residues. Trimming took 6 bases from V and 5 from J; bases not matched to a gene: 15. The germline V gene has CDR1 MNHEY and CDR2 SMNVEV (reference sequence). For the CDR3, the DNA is TGTGCCAGCAGGCCCCTTACCGGGACAGGGGAGGGGTATGGCTACACCTTC. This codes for CASRPLTGTGEGYGYTF.

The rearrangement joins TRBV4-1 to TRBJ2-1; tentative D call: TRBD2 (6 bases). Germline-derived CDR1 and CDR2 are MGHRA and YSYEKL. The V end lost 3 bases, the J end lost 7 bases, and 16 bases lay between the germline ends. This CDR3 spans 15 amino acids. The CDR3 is CASSQFFPRENEQFF. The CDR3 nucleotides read TGCGCCAGCAGCCAGTTCTTTCCCCGGGAGAATGAGCAGTTCTTC.

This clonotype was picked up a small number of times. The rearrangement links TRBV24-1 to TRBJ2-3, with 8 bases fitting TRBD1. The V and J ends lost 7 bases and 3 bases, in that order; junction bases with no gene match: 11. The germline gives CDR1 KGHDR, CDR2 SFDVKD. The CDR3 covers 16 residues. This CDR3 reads CATRSEQGEGTDTQYF. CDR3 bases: TGTGCCACCAGATCGGAACAGGGGGAAGGGACAGATACGCAGTATTTT.

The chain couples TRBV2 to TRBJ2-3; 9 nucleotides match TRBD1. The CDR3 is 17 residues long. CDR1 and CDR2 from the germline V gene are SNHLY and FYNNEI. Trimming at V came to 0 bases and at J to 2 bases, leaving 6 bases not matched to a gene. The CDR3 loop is CASSEAGTGTFTDTQYF. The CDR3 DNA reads TGTGCCAGCAGTGAAGCGGGGACAGGGACATTCACAGATACGCAGTATTTT.

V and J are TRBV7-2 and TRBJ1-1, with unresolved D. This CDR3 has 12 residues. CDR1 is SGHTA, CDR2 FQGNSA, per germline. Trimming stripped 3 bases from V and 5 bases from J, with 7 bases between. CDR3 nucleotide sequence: TGTGCCAGCAGCTTCGTACGGACTGAAGCTTTCTTT. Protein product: CASSFVRTEAFF.

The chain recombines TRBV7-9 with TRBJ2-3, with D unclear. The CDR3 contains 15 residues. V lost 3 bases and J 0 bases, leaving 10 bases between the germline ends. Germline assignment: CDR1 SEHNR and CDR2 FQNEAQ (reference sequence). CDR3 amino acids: CASSFRRSSTDTQYF. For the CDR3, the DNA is TGTGCCAGCAGCTTTCGAAGATCTAGCACAGATACGCAGTATTTT. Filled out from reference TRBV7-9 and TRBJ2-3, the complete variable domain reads DTGVSQNPRHKITKRGQNVTFRCDPISEHNRLYWYRQTLGQGPEFLTYFQNEAQLEKSRLLSDRFSAERPKGSFSTLEIQRTEQGDSAMYLCASSFRRSSTDTQYFGPGTRLTVL.

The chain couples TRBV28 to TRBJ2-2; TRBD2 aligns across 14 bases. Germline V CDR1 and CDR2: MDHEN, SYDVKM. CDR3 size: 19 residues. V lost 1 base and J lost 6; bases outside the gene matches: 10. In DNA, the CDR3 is TGTGCCAGCAGTTTATCTGGGCGACTAGCGGGAGGGCCTGCCGGGGAGCTGTTTTTT. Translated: CASSLSGRLAGGPAGELFF.